This T cell receptor (beta chain) emerged from a study of blood T cell repertoires in COVID-19. V was clipped by 5 bases and J by 8 bases; unmatched bases: 5. Looked up from germline, CDR1 is SEHNR and CDR2 is FQNEAQ (reference sequence). The CDR3 is made up of 14 amino acids. Individuals drawn from around 25 US areas were roughly 18 to 89 years old. Methods used by the authors: Amplifying reference gene primers gave estimates of nucleated cell counts. Sequenced by immunoSEQ multiplex PCR; TCRdb stores in-frame clones only, minus some. Clone size and the V and J calls come from that table; the DNA yielded D and trimming. Found here are about 300,000 clones, 80% to 90% of them singletons; the top ten hold roughly 4%.

This chain links TRBV7-9 with TRBJ1-5; 11 nucleotides match TRBD1. Sequenced sample: PBMCs or T cells enriched from blood (not recorded which). The sequence came from a young man who had recovered from COVID-19. DNA of the CDR3: TGTGCCAGCAGCCGGACAGGGGGCAGCGAGCCCCAGCATTTT. Protein product: CASSRTGGSEPQHF.